The 32 T cell receptor beta chains in this list originate from one sample, sequenced in a study of blood T cells in healthy people across ages (dated by TCRdb to between 2014 and 2017). Libraries were built with 5' RACE. The sample was run on an Illumina HiSeq 2500. A second roughly 6 to 12 cycle PCR used a sample-barcoded 5' primer and a J-beta primer mix. The public reads were reprocessed in TCRdb via fastp at Q25 and MiXCR, keeping in-frame beta chains. Under each unique CDR3 protein, matching rows form one entry showing the most common genes and DNA. This sample lists approximately 690,000 distinct CDR3 sequences; 40% to 50% were detected once. Of the sample, 25% to 30% falls within the top ten clones. Sequenced: blood. The receptors were gathered from a man at least 80 years old in good health.

This clonotype showed up just a few times. The chain recombines TRBV29-1 with TRBJ2-5; possibly TRBD2 for D (6 bases). The V gene's germline CDR1 is SQVTM and CDR2 ANQGSEA. The CDR3 extends over 14 amino acids. Trimming took off 5 bases at V and 5 bases at J, with 18 bases between the two ends. CDR3 amino acids: CSVRVSGVLETQYF. The CDR3 coding sequence is TGCAGCGTTAGGGTTTCGGGGGTCCTGGAGACCCAGTACTTC.

This clonotype was detected only a few times. V and J are TRBV20-1 and TRBJ2-4, with 8 bases that match TRBD1. The J call is doubtful: the DNA matches TRBJ2-7 better. CDR1 and CDR2 from the germline V gene are DFQATT and SNEGSKA (reference sequence). The length of the CDR3 is 14 residues. DNA for the CDR3: TGCAGTGCCGACCGAGGACAGGGTACCAACGAGCAGTACTTC. Protein sequence: CSADRGQGTNEQYF.

This clonotype was found a few times. CDR3 protein: CASGERDYEQYF. The CDR3 DNA sequence: TGTGCCAGCGGGGAGCGGGACTACGAGCAGTACTTC. V gene TRBV6-2 or TRBV6-3 combines with J gene TRBJ2-7; 7 bases are shared with TRBD2. V was clipped by 8 bases and J by 3 bases; unmatched bases: 4. The CDR3 runs 12 residues. Germline V gene lookup returns CDR1 MNHEY and CDR2 SVGEGT.

V gene TRBV12-3 or TRBV12-4 combines with J gene TRBJ2-1; 9 positions match TRBD2. The ends lost 6 bases at V and 8 bases at J; junction bases unmatched: 11. The CDR3 consists of 15 residues. CDR3 region: CASSPSGGRVYEQFF. CDR3 DNA sequence: TGTGCCAGCAGCCCCTCAGGCGGGAGGGTCTATGAGCAGTTCTTC.

The CDR3, as DNA: TGCAGTGCTAGCAAAGCCACCAGTCAGCCCCAGCATTTT. This translates into CSASKATSQPQHF. The chain employs TRBV20-1 and TRBJ1-5; unclear D gene. V shed 3 bases and J shed 6 bases, with 12 bases lying between them. The CDR3 loop spans 13 amino acids. CDR1 DFQATT and CDR2 SNEGSKA come from the germline V gene (reference sequence).

This clonotype was counted only a few times. This rearrangement joins TRBV7-2 to TRBJ2-5; the match to TRBD1 covers 12 bases. Germline V CDR1 and CDR2: SGHTA, FQGNSA. The length of the CDR3 is 16 residues. After removal of 5 bases from V and 11 bases from J, the junction contained 15 bases not matched to a gene. The CDR3 region has the DNA TGTGCCAGCAGCCTCAAGTTGGGACAGGGGGCTGGAGAGCAGTACTTC. It is translated as CASSLKLGQGAGEQYF.

CDR3 in amino acids: CASSRLAGISDEQYF. In nucleotides, the CDR3 is TGTGCCAGCAGCCGCCTGGCAGGGATTAGCGACGAGCAGTACTTC. V and J are TRBV7-2 and TRBJ2-7; D possibly uses TRBD1 or TRBD2 (5 bases each). V lost 5 bases and J lost 5, with 19 bases in between. Germline assignment: CDR1 SGHTA and CDR2 FQGNSA. The length of the CDR3 is 15 residues.

Notes on this clonotype: This clone may be a read error of a much larger clone one base away. The rearrangement joins TRBV4-3 to TRBJ2-5, with a tentative D call TRBD1 (6 bases). Germline V gene lookup returns CDR1 LGHNA and CDR2 YSLEER. This CDR3 has 15 amino acids. The V end lost 0 bases, the J end lost 11 bases, and 19 bases lay between the germline ends. The CDR3 spells CASSQEGGPYNEQYF. CDR3 DNA: TGCGCCAGCAGCCAAGAAGGGGGTCCCTACAATGAGCAGTACTTC.

This clonotype was seen once. This chain uses TRBV4-3 with TRBJ2-3; D may be TRBD2 (5 bases). The CDR3 covers 17 residues. Germline CDR1 LGHNA, CDR2 YSLEER. The V gene lost 0 bases and the J gene lost 10 bases, with 23 bases spanning the gap. The CDR3 sequence: CASSQDRGVLDRGAQYF. Here the CDR3 DNA reads TGCGCCAGCAGCCAAGATCGGGGTGTCCTAGATCGGGGTGCGCAGTATTTT.

There are a few counts of this clonotype. J is TRBJ1-6 and V is TRBV7-9; no clear D. V lost 1 base and J lost 7, with 20 bases in between. This CDR3 contains 18 residues. Germline CDR1 is SEHNR and CDR2 is FQNEAQ (reference sequence). CDR3 residues: CASSLVAGDLQRNSPLHF. The CDR3 bases are TGTGCCAGCAGCTTAGTAGCCGGGGATCTACAGCGAAATTCACCCCTCCACTTT.

V gene TRBV5-1 combines with J gene TRBJ2-5; D could derive from TRBD1 or TRBD2 (5 bases each). V lost 4 bases and J lost 1, with 14 bases in between. The CDR3 covers 15 residues. The germline V gene encodes CDR1 SGHRS and CDR2 YFSETQ. CDR3 sequence: CASSAGVGAQETQYF. The DNA of the CDR3 is TGCGCCAGCAGCGCCGGGGTAGGGGCCCAAGAGACCCAGTACTTC.

Details on this clonotype: Germline and junction disagree at one end, which may indicate a read error. The chain has TRBV7-9 and TRBJ1-1; D remains ambiguous. The CDR3 has 15 residues. Per the germline V gene, CDR1 is SEHNR and CDR2 is FQNEAQ (reference sequence). The CDR3 DNA reads TGTGCCAGCAGCTTAGCCTCGGGTTCGAACACTGGAGCTTTCTTT. Amino acids: CASSLASGSNTGAFF.

This clonotype has just a few counts. The chain recombines TRBV6-5 with TRBJ2-7, with D possibly being TRBD1 (5 bases). The germline V gene has CDR1 MNHEY and CDR2 SVGAGI. This CDR3 has 19 amino acids. Deletions cut 1 base from V and 1 base from J, with 23 bases between. Here the CDR3 reads CASSYFPRPTEYSSYEQYF. The CDR3 DNA is TGTGCCAGCAGTTACTTTCCACGACCGACAGAATATTCTTCCTACGAGCAGTACTTC.

The V gene is TRBV12-3 or TRBV12-4, the J gene TRBJ2-7; D perhaps matches TRBD2 (6 bases). CDR3 size: 12 residues. V lost 6 bases to trimming and J lost 3 bases, with 9 bases between them. The CDR3 DNA follows: TGTGCCAGCAGAGGGACTCGCTACGAGCAGTACTTC. Translated: CASRGTRYEQYF.

The chain links TRBV15 to TRBJ2-1, with a tentative D call TRBD1 (5 bases). There are 15 residues in the CDR3. Germline V gene lookup returns CDR1 LNHNV and CDR2 YYDKDF (reference sequence). Trimming removed 8 bases from V and 5 bases from J, with 19 bases in between. As DNA, the CDR3 is TGTGCCACCGGGGCCCTGAAGCCACCCGACAATGAGCAGTTCTTC. Translating it yields CATGALKPPDNEQFF.

A word on this clonotype: Its ends do not fully match the called genes, so a read error is possible. The rearrangement joins TRBV18 to TRBJ2-3; D is possibly TRBD1 or TRBD2 (5 bases each). The germline V gene encodes CDR1 KGHSH and CDR2 LQKENI. The CDR3 extends over 15 amino acids. As DNA, the CDR3 is TGTGCCAGCCTCCGACAGCCTCGGGGCACAGAGACGCAGTATTTT. Translation gives CASLRQPRGTETQYF.

This clonotype was observed a single time. The DNA of the CDR3 is TGTGCCAGCATCAGACCGGGACTAGCGGCACCTACCTACGAGCAGTACTTC. Protein product: CASIRPGLAAPTYEQYF. The rearrangement joins TRBV7-2 to TRBJ2-5, with TRBD2 matching 11 bases. The DNA end is a closer match to TRBJ2-7, so the J assignment may be wrong. Per germline, CDR1 SGHTA and CDR2 FQGNSA. The CDR3 length is 17 residues.

V and J are TRBV20-1 and TRBJ2-4; TRBD2 aligns across 14 bases. This CDR3 spans 22 amino acids. Germline-derived CDR1 and CDR2 are DFQATT and SNEGSKA (reference sequence). V shed 3 bases and J 3 bases; nucleotides not matched to a gene: 22. Here the CDR3 DNA reads TGCAGTGCTAGGCTAGGGACCGAGACTAGCGGGAGGGGTTGGTACGACAAAAACATTCAGTACTTC. Its protein is CSARLGTETSGRGWYDKNIQYF.

The gene calls are TRBV10-2 and TRBJ2-3, with 10 nucleotides matching TRBD1. In germline, CDR1 is WSHSY, CDR2 SAAADI. CDR3 length equals 14 residues. J was trimmed by 5 bases and V by 3 bases; bases with no gene match: 2. As DNA, the CDR3 is TGCGCCAGCAGTGATGACAGGGGGCTAGATACGCAGTATTTT. This sequence encodes CASSDDRGLDTQYF.

This clonotype was observed once. The rearrangement joins TRBV10-3 to TRBJ1-1; TRBD1 agrees at 8 bases. V was clipped by 4 bases and J by 7 bases; unmatched bases: 2. The CDR3 sequence is 12 residues long. The germline CDR1 and CDR2 sequences are ENHRY and SYGVKD. CDR3 bases: TGTGCCATCAGTGTCACAGGGGGTGAAGCTTTCTTT. The encoded protein is CAISVTGGEAFF.

This sequence joins TRBV29-1 and TRBJ2-5; no definite D call. Trimming cost V 4 bases and J 11 bases, with 17 bases left between them. This CDR3 contains 12 residues. Germline V gives CDR1 SQVTM, CDR2 ANQGSEA. Here the CDR3 DNA reads TGCAGCGTTGCCGAGACCTGGAATGAGCAGTACTTC. Translating gives CSVAETWNEQYF.

In this sample, this clonotype turned up a few times. V and J are TRBV28 and TRBJ2-7; D unclear. Germline CDR1 MDHEN, CDR2 SYDVKM. The germline V and J ends were trimmed by 6 bases and 6 bases, with 18 bases remaining between them. This CDR3 contains 14 residues. CDR3 nucleotides: TGTGCCAGCAGACGGGCTCTCAACGACGGCGAGCAGTACTTC. Translating it yields CASRRALNDGEQYF.

V gene TRBV9 combines with J gene TRBJ2-3; weak D call: TRBD2 (7 bases). Per germline, CDR1 SGDLS and CDR2 YYNGEE. V was pared by 3 bases and J by 6 bases, with 20 bases between. This CDR3 region has 16 residues. CDR3 DNA sequence: TGTGCCAGCAGCGGTCGGACAGCGGGAACAGGTGATACGCAGTATTTT. This codes for CASSGRTAGTGDTQYF. The whole variable domain, filled in from reference TRBV9 and TRBJ2-3, reads DSGVTQTPKHLITATGQRVTLRCSPRSGDLSVYWYQQSLDQGLQFLIQYYNGEERAKGNILERFSAQQFPDLHSELNLSSLELGDSALYFCASSGRTAGTGDTQYFGPGTRLTVL.

This chain links TRBV6-6 with TRBJ2-7; 7 nucleotides agree with TRBD2. CDR1 and CDR2 (germline): MNHNY, SVGAGI (reference sequence). J was trimmed by 7 bases and V by 9 bases; bases with no gene match: 12. CDR3 length: 13 amino acids. CDR3 amino acids: CASILGGGREQYF. The DNA for the CDR3 is TGTGCCAGTATCCTTGGGGGGGGTAGGGAGCAGTACTTC.

The chain employs TRBV20-1 and TRBJ2-1; 7 nucleotides agree with TRBD2. With V trimmed by 0 bases and J by 7 bases, 18 bases remained unmatched. The V gene's germline CDR1 is DFQATT and CDR2 SNEGSKA (reference sequence). The CDR3 runs to 18 residues. In nucleotides, the CDR3 is TGCAGTGCTAGAGATCCCATCCCGACTAGCCACGTGGGTAATGAGCAGTTCTTC. It translates to CSARDPIPTSHVGNEQFF.

The chain has TRBV20-1 and TRBJ1-5, with D uncertain. The CDR3 has 14 residues. V lost 6 bases and J lost 7, with 19 bases in between. The germline gives CDR1 DFQATT, CDR2 SNEGSKA (reference sequence). The CDR3 DNA reads as TGCAGTGCAAAGGGTGGGGATCCGGGGCAGCCCCAGCATTTT. Translated, it gives CSAKGGDPGQPQHF.

The gene calls are TRBV21-1 and TRBJ2-5; TRBD1 was called by the table and not checked on the DNA. TRBV21-1 is noted as a pseudogene. The CDR3 is 16 amino acids. CDR3 sequence: CASSPRGAGEYETEYF. CDR3 in DNA: TGTGCCAGCAGCCCGAGGGGGGCAGGGGAATACGAGACCGAGTACTTC.

This clonotype turned up a few times. This rearrangement joins TRBV20-1 to TRBJ1-5; 8 positions match TRBD1. The CDR3 sequence is 19 residues long. Germline loops: CDR1 DFQATT, CDR2 SNEGSKA (reference sequence). This CDR3 is CSLSQWTGSTPGSNQPQHF. The CDR3, as DNA: TGCAGCTTGTCTCAGTGGACAGGGTCTACTCCGGGGAGCAATCAGCCCCAGCATTTT.

In its sample, this clonotype was seen a few times. V and J are TRBV7-2 and TRBJ1-2; D perhaps matches TRBD1 (5 bases). The CDR3 totals 14 residues. The germline V gene encodes CDR1 SGHTA and CDR2 FQGNSA. V lost 6 bases, J lost 8 bases, and 19 bases lay in between. CDR3: CASRKSISGEGYTF. CDR3 sequence (DNA): TGTGCCAGCAGAAAAAGCATCTCGGGGGAAGGCTACACCTTC. The whole variable domain, filled in from reference TRBV7-2 and TRBJ1-2, reads GAGVSQSPSNKVTEKGKDVELRCDPISGHTALYWYRQSLGQGLEFLIYFQGNSAPDKSGLPSDRFSAERTGGSVSTLTIQRTQQEDSAVYLCASRKSISGEGYTFGSGTRLTVV.

This clonotype was counted only a few times. This chain connects TRBV6-6 to TRBJ1-2; D unresolved. Germline CDR1 is MNHNY and CDR2 is SVGAGI (reference sequence). Trimming cost V 6 bases and J 0 bases, with 8 bases left between them. The CDR3 length is 13 residues. CDR3 nucleotide sequence: TGTGCCAGCAGCACCACCGCTAACTATGGCTACACCTTC. Its translation is CASSTTANYGYTF.

The rearrangement uses TRBV6-2 or TRBV6-3 and TRBJ2-7, with 8 bases aligning to TRBD2. The tail of the sequence fits TRBJ2-5 better, so the J call may be wrong. Germline assignment: CDR1 MNHEY and CDR2 SVGEGT. The CDR3 is made up of 15 amino acids. The CDR3 region is CASSTMGLGLETQYF. DNA of the CDR3: TGTGCCAGCAGCACCATGGGACTAGGTCTCGAGACCCAGTACTTC.

This clonotype was counted between two and nine times. This sequence joins TRBV6-2 or TRBV6-3 and TRBJ2-5; 13 bases align to TRBD2. Trimming cost V 4 bases and J 3 bases; bases outside gene matches: 8. CDR3 length: 17 residues. CDR1 is MNHEY and CDR2 is SVGEGT in the germline V gene. CDR3 nucleotides: TGTGCCAGCAGTTCAAGGGGACTAGCGGGGACCAAAGAGACCCAGTACTTC. It specifies CASSSRGLAGTKETQYF.